Given below is one TCR beta chain in context. Its antigen is not identified. The data derive from a study of cytomegalovirus exposure and HLA in healthy donors. Study conclusions and caveats: That first-cohort TCR clusters tended to co-occur in the 95 to 150 validation repertoires was found in a later analysis.

V shed 0 bases, J shed 6 bases, and the junction held 8 bases outside the gene matches. The V gene's germline CDR1 is LGHNA and CDR2 YSLEER. The CDR3 sequence is 16 residues long. The data were produced by immunoSEQ multiplex PCR, yet TCRdb's version contains in-frame clones alone and is incomplete. The sample holds some 340,000 clones, roughly 90% seen once. Sequenced: PBMCs. This TCR was sampled from a woman aged 25 to 39 in good health and CMV-seropositive. The rearrangement uses TRBV4-3 and TRBJ1-5; 7 bases map to TRBD1. The CDR3 DNA sequence: TGCGCCAGCAGCCAAGATCGTAATCACAGGGGTCAGCCCCAGCATTTT. Protein product: CASSQDRNHRGQPQHF.